A single sample is the source of the 7 T cell receptor beta chains below, sequenced in a study of blood T cell repertoires in COVID-19. TCRdb keeps only in-frame clones here, not all; method: immunoSEQ multiplex PCR. The sample contains about 170,000 clones, around four fifths of which appear only once. What was sequenced was PBMCs or T cells enriched from blood (not recorded which). These receptors all come from a woman aged 45-65 years who had recovered from COVID-19.

This clone has only a few counts. This chain joins TRBV9 and TRBJ2-2, with TRBD1 as a possible D gene (5 bases). Germline lookup yields CDR1 SGDLS and CDR2 YYNGEE. CDR3 length equals 16 residues. Deletions cut 4 bases from V and 8 bases from J, with 21 bases between. CDR3 nucleotide sequence: TGTGCCAGCAGCCCCCGTGACGGTAGGACAAGGGGGGAGCTGTTTTTT. It translates to CASSPRDGRTRGELFF.

Only one count was recorded for this clone. The rearrangement links TRBV23-1 to TRBJ2-5; D perhaps matches TRBD1 (7 bases). TRBV23-1 is recorded as an ORF, its role being uncertain. V was shortened by 0 bases and J by 2 bases, with 13 bases between the two germline ends. This CDR3 is 16 amino acids long. For the CDR3, the DNA is TGCGCCAGCAGTCAATCGCGGGGACAGCTTCAAGAGACCCAGTACTTC. As protein: CASSQSRGQLQETQYF.

The V and J genes are TRBV30 and TRBJ1-5; maybe TRBD1 (5 bases). V shed 3 bases and J shed 6 bases, with 12 bases lying between them. The CDR3 length is 13 residues. Germline lookup yields CDR1 GTSNPN and CDR2 SVGIG (reference sequence). The CDR3 is CAWSEKGRQPQHF. In DNA form, the CDR3 reads TGTGCCTGGAGCGAGAAGGGGCGTCAGCCCCAGCATTTT.

The chain carries TRBV28 and TRBJ1-5, with D perhaps TRBD1 (5 bases). Germline CDR1 and CDR2: MDHEN and SYDVKM. Trimming stripped 3 bases from V and 7 bases from J, with 19 bases between. The CDR3 covers 16 residues. This CDR3 reads CASSFGGGAIQQPQHF. The DNA of the CDR3 is TGTGCCAGCAGTTTTGGTGGAGGGGCCATACAGCAGCCCCAGCATTTT.

The chain combines TRBV7-9 with TRBJ2-1; the match to TRBD2 covers 8 bases. J was trimmed by 5 bases and V by 1 base; bases with no gene match: 4. The CDR3 is 15 residues long. The V gene's germline CDR1 is SEHNR and CDR2 FQNEAQ (reference sequence). The CDR3 sequence is CASSLGGLGNNEQFF. The CDR3 DNA follows: TGTGCCAGCAGCTTAGGGGGACTAGGGAACAATGAGCAGTTCTTC.

To note about this clone: Other DNA sequences in the same sample also yield this CDR3. The chain links TRBV28 to TRBJ1-2; perhaps TRBD1 as D (5 bases). The germline V gene has CDR1 MDHEN and CDR2 SYDVKM. V was shortened by 5 bases and J by 5 bases, with 9 bases between the two germline ends. The CDR3 totals 12 residues. CDR3 bases: TGTGCCAGCAGTGCCACAGGATATGGCTACACCTTC. As protein: CASSATGYGYTF.

The V call is TRBV28, the J call TRBJ2-2; D perhaps matches TRBD1 (7 bases). The CDR3 is 15 amino acids. Trimming took 7 bases from V and 0 from J, leaving 12 bases between them. Germline values: CDR1 MDHEN, CDR2 SYDVKM. The DNA of the CDR3 is TGTGCCAGCACCCCAGGGGGGACGAACACCGGGGAGCTGTTTTTT. This codes for CASTPGGTNTGELFF.